These T cell receptor beta chains were read from a single sample in a study of siplizumab effects on memory and regulatory T cells. The data were produced by immunoSEQ multiplex PCR, yet TCRdb's version contains in-frame clones alone and is incomplete. The sample contains 75,000 to 100,000 clones, 85% to 95% of which appear only once. The sample consisted of non-Treg CD4+ T cells sorted from blood. The source is a human donor in good health. The CDR3 runs from the conserved cysteine through the conserved F or W. A D gene is named only where the DNA matches it firmly.

J gene	V gene	D gene	CDR3 protein
TRBJ2-1	TRBV5-1	NA	CASSRESSYNEQFF
TRBJ1-4	TRBV6-5	NA	CASSYSDGKEKLFF
TRBJ2-3	TRBV5-1	NA	CASSGAASTDTQYF
TRBJ2-2	TRBV30	NA	CAWSVRGSGSTGELFF
TRBJ2-7	TRBV25-1	NA	CASSEALSEQYF
TRBJ2-3	TRBV5-1	NA	CASSGIRVTDTQYF
TRBJ2-1	TRBV5-1	TRBD2	CASRPTSGSSNEQFF
TRBJ2-7	TRBV19	TRBD2	CASSISSSGRHPSSYEQYF
TRBJ2-2	TRBV28	TRBD1	CASRGQGNAGELFF
TRBJ2-2	TRBV10-2	TRBD2	CASSPRSGRFGTGELFF
TRBJ1-4	TRBV7-9	NA	CASSPVGGANEKLFF
TRBJ2-1	TRBV7-8	NA	CASSSRSSYNEQFF
TRBJ1-4	TRBV9	TRBD1	CASSVAGQNEKLFF
TRBJ1-5	TRBV28	TRBD1	CASSLTGNNQPQHF
TRBJ2-2	TRBV5-1	TRBD1	CASSLEQGIGELFF
TRBJ2-3	TRBV28	NA	CASSRSTDTQYF
TRBJ2-5	TRBV6-1	NA	CASSEGLGTREETQYF
TRBJ2-7	TRBV10-3	NA	CAISESGAESYEQYF
TRBJ2-2	TRBV4-1	TRBD2	CASSTRLAGGSGELFF
TRBJ2-3	TRBV2	NA	CASRTGPDTQYF
TRBJ2-5	TRBV19	NA	CASSTGAQGETQYF
TRBJ2-7	TRBV6-1	NA	CASSEQGKAYEQYF
TRBJ2-2	TRBV7-7	NA	CASSRYGQANTGELFF
TRBJ2-7	TRBV9	NA	CASSRTDRLILEQYF
TRBJ2-7	TRBV6-1	TRBD2	CASQTTSGTPYEQYF
TRBJ1-2	TRBV30	TRBD1	CAWVRDRGNYGYTF
TRBJ2-2	TRBV5-4	NA	CASSLDWATGELFF
TRBJ2-1	TRBV5-1	NA	CASSKNGNNEQFF
TRBJ2-7	TRBV28	NA	CASSFTRAISYEQYF
TRBJ2-7	TRBV6-5	NA	CASSLGSNYEQYF
TRBJ2-7	TRBV19	NA	CASSIEVTPTYEQYF
TRBJ1-1	TRBV28	NA	CASRTMNTEAFF
TRBJ2-2	TRBV7-9	NA	CATQYENIAGELFF
TRBJ2-7	TRBV6-5	NA	CASSSLYEQYF
TRBJ2-2	TRBV6-5	NA	CATRWDEANTGELFF
TRBJ2-7	TRBV28	NA	CASTPQGTYEQYF
TRBJ1-2	TRBV27	TRBD1	CASSMDRGIYGYTF
TRBJ2-4	TRBV19	NA	CASSDAGVGQNIQYF
TRBJ2-3	TRBV7-9	NA	CASSLRLTSTDTQYF
TRBJ2-2	TRBV7-9	NA	CASSPPPNTGELFF
TRBJ2-1	TRBV9	TRBD2	CASSVAGTSVYNEQFF
TRBJ1-2	TRBV28	NA	CASSFPLGGYTF